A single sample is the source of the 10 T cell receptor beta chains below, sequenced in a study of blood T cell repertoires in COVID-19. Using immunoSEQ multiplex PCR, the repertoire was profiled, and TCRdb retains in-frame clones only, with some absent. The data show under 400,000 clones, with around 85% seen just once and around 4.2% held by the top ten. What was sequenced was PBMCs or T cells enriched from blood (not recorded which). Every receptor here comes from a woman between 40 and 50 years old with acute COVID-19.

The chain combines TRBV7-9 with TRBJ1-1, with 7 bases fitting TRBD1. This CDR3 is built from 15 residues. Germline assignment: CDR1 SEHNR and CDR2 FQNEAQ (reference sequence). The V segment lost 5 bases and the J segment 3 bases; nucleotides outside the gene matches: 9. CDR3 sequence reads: CASSHDRVGDTEAFF. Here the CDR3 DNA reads TGTGCCAGCAGCCACGACAGGGTGGGAGACACTGAAGCTTTCTTT.

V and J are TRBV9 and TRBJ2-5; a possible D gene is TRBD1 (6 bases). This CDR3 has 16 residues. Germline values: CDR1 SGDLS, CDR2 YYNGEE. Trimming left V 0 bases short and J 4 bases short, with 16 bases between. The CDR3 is CASSVDPRGRGETQYF. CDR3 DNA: TGTGCCAGCAGCGTAGATCCCCGGGGCAGGGGAGAGACCCAGTACTTC.

In nucleotides, the CDR3 is TGTGCCAGCAGCCTTACAGGGTCCGATACCCTCCACTTT. This translates into CASSLTGSDTLHF. The chain is built from TRBV12-3 or TRBV12-4 and TRBJ1-6; D might be TRBD1 (6 bases). The CDR3 has 13 residues. Trimming removed 6 bases from V and 14 bases from J, with 17 bases in between.

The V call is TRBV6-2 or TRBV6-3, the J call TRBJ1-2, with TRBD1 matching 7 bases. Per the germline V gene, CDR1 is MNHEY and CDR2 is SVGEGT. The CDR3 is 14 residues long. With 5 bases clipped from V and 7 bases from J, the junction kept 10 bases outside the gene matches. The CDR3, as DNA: TGTGCCAGCAGTGACCCAGACAGGGTGCTTGGCTACACCTTC. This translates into CASSDPDRVLGYTF.

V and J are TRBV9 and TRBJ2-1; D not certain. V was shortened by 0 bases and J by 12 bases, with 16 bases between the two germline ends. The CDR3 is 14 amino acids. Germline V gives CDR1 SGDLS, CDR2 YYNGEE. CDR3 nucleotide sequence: TGTGCCAGCAGCGTAGAACTACCCCCGTTTTTGCAGTTCTTC. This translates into CASSVELPPFLQFF.

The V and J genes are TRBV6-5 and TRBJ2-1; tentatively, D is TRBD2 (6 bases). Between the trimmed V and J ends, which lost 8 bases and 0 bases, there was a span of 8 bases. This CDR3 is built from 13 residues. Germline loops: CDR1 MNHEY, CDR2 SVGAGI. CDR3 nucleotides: TGTGCCAGCGGGAGGAGCTCCTACAATGAGCAGTTCTTC. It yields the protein CASGRSSYNEQFF.

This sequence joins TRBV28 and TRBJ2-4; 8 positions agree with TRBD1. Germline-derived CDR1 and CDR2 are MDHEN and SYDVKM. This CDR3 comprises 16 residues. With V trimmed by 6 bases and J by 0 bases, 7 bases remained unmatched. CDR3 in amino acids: CASRPDRVLAKNIQYF. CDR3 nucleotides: TGTGCCAGCAGGCCGGACAGGGTTTTAGCCAAAAACATTCAGTACTTC.

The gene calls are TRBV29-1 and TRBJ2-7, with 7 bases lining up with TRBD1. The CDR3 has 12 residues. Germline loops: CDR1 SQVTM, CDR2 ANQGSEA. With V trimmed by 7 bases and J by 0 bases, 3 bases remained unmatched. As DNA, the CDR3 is TGCAGCGCGACAGGGAACTCCTACGAGCAGTACTTC. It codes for CSATGNSYEQYF.

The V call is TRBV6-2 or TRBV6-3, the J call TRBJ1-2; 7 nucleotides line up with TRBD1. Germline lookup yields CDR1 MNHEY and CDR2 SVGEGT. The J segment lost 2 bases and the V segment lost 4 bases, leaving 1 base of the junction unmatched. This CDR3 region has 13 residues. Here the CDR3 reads CASSLTGNYGYTF. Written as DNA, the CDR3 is TGTGCCAGCAGTTTGACAGGGAACTATGGCTACACCTTC.

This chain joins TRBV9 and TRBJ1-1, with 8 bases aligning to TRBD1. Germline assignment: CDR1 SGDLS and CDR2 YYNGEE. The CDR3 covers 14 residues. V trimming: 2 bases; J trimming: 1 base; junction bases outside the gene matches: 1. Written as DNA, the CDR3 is TGTGCCAGCAGCGTCGGACAGGGGAACACTGAAGCTTTCTTT. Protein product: CASSVGQGNTEAFF.